This T cell receptor beta chain appears in the sequencing data of a study of shared clonotypes between healthy human individuals. The naive CD8 subset, CD45RO-negative cells positively selected for CCR7, excluded terminally differentiated effector memory CD45RA+ cells. The V and J ends lost 3 bases and 7 bases respectively, with 15 bases between them. This CDR3 region has 14 residues. Germline assignment: CDR1 LNHNV and CDR2 YYDKDF (reference sequence). TCRdb's copy holds only in-frame clones and misses some; the assay was immunoSEQ multiplex PCR. The data hold some 2.1 million clones, with less than 95% observed a single time.

The TCR sequence derives from a man aged 18 to 30 in good health. The chain couples TRBV15 to TRBJ1-2; D ambiguous. Sample: naive CD8+ T cells sorted from blood. For the CDR3, the DNA is TGTGCCACCAGCAGGACGGTGGGTTTAGCTGGCTACACCTTC. Translation gives CATSRTVGLAGYTF.